Detailed here is one T cell receptor (beta chain). Its antigen is as yet unknown. TCRdb used MiXCR to reprocess the 5' RACE reads, holding one entry per CDR3 protein. The top ten clones hold more than 0.4% of a sample with about 530,000 distinct CDR3 sequences, 20% to 25% of them seen once. This sample is part of a study of identical twins. Donors were all healthy Caucasians. Study-wide findings and caveats: Modelling underestimated the level of out-of-frame TCR alpha sharing observed in monozygotic twins. There were fewer insertions in abundant cord blood beta clonotypes, but memory repertoires showed no such pattern.

The V gene's germline CDR1 is SGDLS and CDR2 YYNGEE. The CDR3 is made up of 21 amino acids. V was clipped by 3 bases and J by 5 bases; unmatched bases: 18. These same data were also listed under a study on yellow fever vaccine responses in identical twins.

The chain recombines TRBV9 with TRBJ2-2; TRBD2 matches 14 bases. The specimen sequenced was CD4+ T cells sorted from blood. This clonotype originated in a woman between 18 and 29 years old in good health. CDR3 sequence (DNA): TGTGCCAGCAGCGCCTTCGGGACAGGGGGGACTAGCGGGAGACATACCGGGGAGCTGTTTTTT. It specifies CASSAFGTGGTSGRHTGELFF.